Below, 17 T cell receptor beta chains from the same sample are listed, as sequenced in a study of technical replicates of blood from a handful of donors. Produced via immunoSEQ multiplex PCR; TCRdb's table is partial and in-frame only. The sample includes around 85,000 clones, around 94% of them seen just once. The source material was T cells isolated from PBMCs. These receptors were collected from a human donor in good health.

This rearrangement joins TRBV7-8 to TRBJ2-7, with 8 positions matching TRBD1. In germline, CDR1 is SGHVS, CDR2 FQNEAQ. The CDR3 spans 13 residues. The ends lost 9 bases at V and 3 bases at J; junction bases unmatched: 7. This CDR3 reads CASGTGPLYEQYF. The CDR3 nucleotides read TGTGCCAGTGGGACAGGCCCCCTCTACGAGCAGTACTTC. Full variable domain (rest looked up from reference TRBV7-8 and TRBJ2-7): GAGVSQSPRYKVAKRGQDVALRCDPISGHVSLFWYQQALGQGPEFLTYFQNEAQLDKSGLPSDRFFAERPEGSVSTLKIQRTQQEDSAVYLCASGTGPLYEQYFGPGTRLTVT.

The gene calls are TRBV6-5 and TRBJ1-1; a weak D match, TRBD1 (6 bases). This CDR3 has 16 amino acids. V lost 2 bases, J lost 2 bases, and 15 bases lay in between. In germline, CDR1 is MNHEY, CDR2 SVGAGI. Written as DNA, the CDR3 is TGTGCCAGCAGTTACCCCCGGGGGGCTGGCAACACTGAAGCTTTCTTT. It specifies CASSYPRGAGNTEAFF.

The V call is TRBV5-4, the J call TRBJ2-3; D gene ambiguous. The CDR3 is 13 residues long. V lost 0 bases and J lost 3, with 5 bases in between. Germline V CDR1 and CDR2: SGHNT, YYREEE (reference sequence). CDR3: CASSLGGTDTQYF. The CDR3 DNA follows: TGTGCCAGCAGCTTGGGAGGAACAGATACGCAGTATTTT.

The V call is TRBV4-1, the J call TRBJ1-5; D remains ambiguous. V lost 3 bases, J lost 0 bases, and 15 bases lay in between. Germline CDR1 is MGHRA and CDR2 is YSYEKL. This CDR3 contains 17 residues. This CDR3 reads CASSHGPRVGSNQPQHF. DNA for the CDR3: TGCGCCAGCAGCCATGGCCCCCGGGTGGGTAGCAATCAGCCCCAGCATTTT.

The chain carries TRBV29-1 and TRBJ1-2; 7 bases align to TRBD1. The length of the CDR3 is 10 residues. CDR1 is SQVTM, CDR2 ANQGSEA, per germline. J was trimmed by 7 bases and V by 6 bases; bases with no gene match: 2. CDR3 DNA: TGCAGCGTACAGGGGTTTGGCTACACCTTC. Encoded protein: CSVQGFGYTF.

The chain carries TRBV30 and TRBJ1-2; D is ambiguous. Per germline, CDR1 GTSNPN and CDR2 SVGIG (reference sequence). The CDR3 spans 12 residues. Trimming stripped 3 bases from V and 4 bases from J, with 9 bases between. The DNA of the CDR3 is TGTGCCTGGAGCGACTTCCCCTATGGCTACACCTTC. Residues: CAWSDFPYGYTF.

The chain couples TRBV4-1 to TRBJ1-3, with 7 nucleotides matching TRBD1. Losses at the gene ends were 1 base for V and 6 bases for J; bases not matched to a gene: 6. The CDR3 extends over 15 amino acids. Germline CDR1 is MGHRA and CDR2 is YSYEKL. The CDR3 region has the DNA TGCGCCAGCAGCCAAGCAGGGACAGTTGTAAACACCATATATTTT. Its translation: CASSQAGTVVNTIYF.

The V call is TRBV30, the J call TRBJ2-3; 15 nucleotides align to TRBD2. V was clipped by 6 bases and J by 1 base; unmatched bases: 11. The V gene's germline CDR1 is GTSNPN and CDR2 SVGIG (reference sequence). This CDR3 contains 18 residues. CDR3 protein: CACSGGLAGGPRTDTQYF. CDR3 nucleotides: TGTGCCTGCTCTGGGGGACTAGCGGGGGGACCACGCACAGATACGCAGTATTTT.

The chain uses TRBV6-1 and TRBJ2-2; TRBD2 agrees at 9 bases. CDR1 MNHNS and CDR2 SASEGT come from the germline V gene. Trimming took 11 bases from V and 8 from J; bases not matched to a gene: 12. The CDR3 extends over 14 amino acids. The CDR3 reads CADKRGRGLGELFF. Written as DNA, the CDR3 is TGTGCCGACAAACGCGGGAGGGGGTTAGGGGAGCTGTTTTTT.

This sequence joins TRBV19 and TRBJ1-6; 9 bases line up with TRBD1. Germline trimming cut 8 bases from V and 9 bases from J; bases unmatched to any gene: 8. Germline lookup yields CDR1 LNHDA and CDR2 SQIVND (reference sequence). The CDR3 sequence is 14 residues long. Written as DNA, the CDR3 is TGTGCCAGTGGAGGGACAGGGCGGTTTTCACCCCTCCACTTT. Protein product: CASGGTGRFSPLHF.

This clone was observed once. The chain has TRBV7-9 and TRBJ1-1; the D is unclear. CDR1 and CDR2 from the germline V gene are SEHNR and FQNEAQ (reference sequence). The ends were cut back, 5 bases at V and 6 bases at J, with 4 bases in the middle. The length of the CDR3 is 10 residues. The CDR3 sequence is CASSLAEAFF. In DNA form, the CDR3 reads TGTGCCAGCAGCCTCGCTGAAGCTTTCTTT.

This chain joins TRBV2 and TRBJ2-7; TRBD2 matches at 12 bases. V shed 4 bases, J shed 6 bases, and the junction held 4 bases outside the gene matches. This CDR3 has 14 amino acids. Per germline, CDR1 SNHLY and CDR2 FYNNEI. This CDR3 is CASSGLAGGLEQYF. CDR3 bases: TGTGCCAGCAGTGGCCTAGCGGGGGGGCTCGAGCAGTACTTC.

V and J are TRBV4-1 and TRBJ1-3; 7 bases match TRBD1. Germline V CDR1 and CDR2: MGHRA, YSYEKL. V dropped 3 bases and J dropped 0; count of bases not matched to a gene: 11. The CDR3 spans 18 residues. CDR3 DNA sequence: TGCGCCAGCAGCCACGATATCCGACAGGGTCCCTCTGGAAACACCATATATTTT. As protein: CASSHDIRQGPSGNTIYF.

The CDR3 loop is CAITDSTSTDTQYF. CDR3 DNA sequence: TGTGCCATCACCGACTCCACTAGCACAGATACGCAGTATTTT. The gene calls are TRBV10-3 and TRBJ2-3; no firm D call. This CDR3 contains 14 residues. The V end lost 7 bases, the J end lost 0 bases, and 11 bases lay between the germline ends. The germline gives CDR1 ENHRY, CDR2 SYGVKD.

The V call is TRBV9, the J call TRBJ2-2; TRBD1 matches at 8 bases. This CDR3 region has 16 residues. The trim removed 3 bases at V and 1 base at J, leaving 5 bases unmatched. Germline lookup yields CDR1 SGDLS and CDR2 YYNGEE. Here the CDR3 DNA reads TGTGCCAGCAGCGGACTGGGACAGGTGAACACCGGGGAGCTGTTTTTT. Encoded protein: CASSGLGQVNTGELFF.

The chain is built from TRBV10-2 and TRBJ2-7; 7 nucleotides match TRBD1. Germline loops: CDR1 WSHSY, CDR2 SAAADI. V dropped 7 bases and J dropped 3; count of bases not matched to a gene: 9. The CDR3 is 14 residues long. CDR3 sequence: CASTGGRSNYEQYF. The CDR3 bases are TGCGCCAGCACAGGGGGACGGTCGAACTACGAGCAGTACTTC.

This clone was seen a handful of times. V and J are TRBV29-1 and TRBJ1-1; D gene ambiguous. The CDR3 contains 13 residues. Germline values: CDR1 SQVTM, CDR2 ANQGSEA. Deletions cut 5 bases from V and 5 bases from J, with 15 bases between. In DNA, the CDR3 is TGCAGCGTTAACACGGGGATGGGAACTGAAGCTTTCTTT. Translated: CSVNTGMGTEAFF.